This T cell receptor beta chain emerged from a study of T-cell memory formation after mild COVID-19. Between the trimmed V and J ends, which lost 8 bases and 0 bases, there was a span of 8 bases. Germline values: CDR1 MDHEN, CDR2 SYDVKM. The CDR3 runs to 12 residues. Whole-study findings and limits: Among CD4+ contracting clones, most were CM and EM, and CD8+ ones EMRA.

Each CDR3 protein is one row after TCRdb ran MiXCR on the 5' RACE reads. The sample carries about 260,000 distinct CDR3 sequences, 15% to 20% recorded once. As for this clonotype: The antigen is not known.

The sequence was collected from a man between 18 and 29 years old who had mild COVID-19 (a few samples of this study predate the infection). Cell type and time point are not known. Sequenced sample: PBMCs or a T cell subset sorted from them (not recorded which). The chain couples TRBV28 to TRBJ2-7; D ambiguous. The CDR3 DNA is TGTGCCAGCGGGCAAAGCTCCTACGAGCAGTACGTC. Translating it yields CASGQSSYEQYV.